The present entry profiles one T cell receptor (beta chain) with its context. CDR3 length equals 17 residues. Germline V gives CDR1 SGHRS, CDR2 YFSETQ. Trimming pared 2 bases from V and 3 bases from J, leaving 19 bases between. This entry is derived from a study of shared clonotypes between healthy human individuals. The protocol was immunoSEQ multiplex PCR, while the TCRdb copy is restricted to in-frame clones and leaves out a portion. The table has 550,000 to 700,000 clones, about 80% seen once. The source material was memory CD4+ T cells sorted from blood. As for subset: CD45RA-negative fraction. This clonotype was obtained from a woman aged 25 to 39 in good health. The V and J genes are TRBV5-1 and TRBJ2-3; weak D call: TRBD1 (6 bases). The CDR3 DNA follows: TGCGCCAGCAGCTTAGGTAGCCCGTTGGGGGCAACAGATACGCAGTATTTT. Protein product: CASSLGSPLGATDTQYF.